This TCR beta chain stems from a study of response to subunit inactivated influenza vaccine (dated by TCRdb to between 2018 and 2020). About the full investigation: Deep quantitative T cell receptor repertoire profiling was used in the study to track responses to a trivalent subunit inactivated influenza vaccine. Overall study outcomes, separate from this receptor: The authors suggested that each seasonal influenza vaccination may recruit only a limited number of new T cells.

As encoded in the germline V gene, CDR1 is ENHRY while CDR2 is SYGVKD. The CDR3 spans 15 residues, from the cysteine through the phenylalanine. Solely the CDR3 DNA is kept, with 45 bases framed from the first base. V was cut back by 2 bases and J by 6 bases, leaving a gap of 13 bases between them. Libraries were built with RT-PCR. TCRdb lists the instrument as Illumina HiSeq 2500. The public reads were run again by TCRdb, first through fastp at Q25 and then through MiXCR, and only productive beta chains were kept. CDR3 protein duplicates are merged, each entry listing the most common genes and DNA. The sample data list 750,000 to 850,000 distinct CDR3 sequences, and under 20% of these were observed just once. Roughly 11% of the sample goes to the ten largest clones. About this clonotype itself: Its antigen is not yet known. No much larger clonotype is one base removed from it; base qualities were not supplied.

The chain employs TRBV10-3 and TRBJ2-2; matching of 6 bases hints at TRBD2 as the D gene. Source: PBMCs from blood, taken 5 days after vaccination. The TCR originated in a man aged 50-60 years who received an inactivated influenza vaccine. Donor details come from another sample of the same person, matched by shared clones. The DNA reads as follows: TGTGCCATCAGTGAGCGGGCCAGGGAGGCCGGGGAGCTGTTTTTT. This yields the protein CAISERAREAGELFF.